This record concerns one TCR beta chain sequence. The antigen is not known. The CDR3 totals 15 residues. J was trimmed by 5 bases and V by 4 bases; bases with no gene match: 5. In germline, CDR1 is ENHRY, CDR2 SYGVKD. Vbeta (60) and Jbeta (13) primers were used in the PCR. Sequencing was performed with immunoSEQ multiplex PCR; in TCRdb, only in-frame clones are kept and a portion is missing. The data hold some 70,000 clones, with approximately 78% observed a single time. This sample stems from a study of cytomegalovirus exposure and HLA in healthy donors. Findings of the study overall: V segments that were indistinguishable, TRBV6-2 and TRBV6-3 among them, were omitted from analysis. DRB1 had the most TCR associations and HLA-C the fewest, a later analysis found, with rates varying by HLA locus. Earlier findings revealed that most TCR beta V segments proved productive either about 87% or about 30% of the time.

The receptor's source is a man aged 18 to 29 in good health and CMV-seropositive. V usage is TRBV10-3 and J usage is TRBJ2-1; 10 bases line up with TRBD2. Sequencing input: PBMCs. The CDR3 DNA reads TGTGCCATCAGTGGAGGGCTAGCGGGAGACAATGAGCAGTTCTTC. Its protein is CAISGGLAGDNEQFF.